Each of the 27 T cell receptor beta chains below was sequenced from the same sample in a study of cytomegalovirus exposure and HLA in healthy donors (dated by TCRdb to about 2017). Library construction relied on the immunoSEQ multiplex PCR assay. The multiplex PCR relied on a mix of 60 forward primers for TCR Vbeta segments and 13 reverse primers for TCR Jbeta segments. The clones in this table, taken by TCRdb from immuneACCESS, are in-frame only. Not every clone is retained; where verified, under half of the shortfall comes from an unresolved V gene, and the cause of the rest is unknown. Counted in this sample were around 120,000 clones; approximately 82% of them appeared once. The ten largest account for 2% to 3% of the sample. The sample comprised PBMCs. The receptors come from a man aged 45-65 years in good health and CMV-seronegative.

This clone was picked up one time. The chain uses TRBV5-1 and TRBJ2-7; 7 nucleotides line up with TRBD1. The CDR3 totals 15 residues. Germline CDR1 SGHRS, CDR2 YFSETQ. V lost 4 bases to trimming and J lost 2 bases; unmatched junction nucleotides: 9. CDR3: CASSPGQVMAYEQYF. The DNA of the CDR3 is TGCGCCAGCAGCCCCGGACAGGTGATGGCCTACGAGCAGTACTTC.

V gene TRBV28 combines with J gene TRBJ2-7, with D possibly being TRBD2 (5 bases). The germline V and J ends were trimmed by 3 bases and 9 bases, with 15 bases remaining between them. This CDR3 comprises 13 residues. Germline V gene lookup returns CDR1 MDHEN and CDR2 SYDVKM. The CDR3 loop reads CASSFEQIRGQYF. CDR3 sequence (DNA): TGTGCCAGCAGTTTTGAACAGATTCGGGGGCAGTACTTC.

The V and J genes are TRBV30 and TRBJ2-2, with unresolved D. With 5 bases removed from V and 4 bases from J, the gap between germline ends came to 8 bases. CDR1 and CDR2 from the germline V gene are GTSNPN and SVGIG (reference sequence). This CDR3 comprises 12 residues. CDR3: CAWGHSTGELFF. For the CDR3, the DNA is TGTGCCTGGGGGCACAGCACCGGGGAGCTGTTTTTT.

The rearrangement joins TRBV4-3 to TRBJ2-2; D unresolved. V lost 0 bases and J lost 4, with 18 bases in between. The germline CDR1 and CDR2 sequences are LGHNA and YSLEER. The CDR3 contains 18 residues. The CDR3 loop reads CASSQDFLRSGATGELFF. The CDR3 DNA follows: TGCGCCAGCAGCCAAGACTTTCTTCGATCAGGTGCCACCGGGGAGCTGTTTTTT.

The chain has TRBV7-9 and TRBJ1-4, with 8 bases that match TRBD1. The CDR3 has 14 residues. The germline V gene has CDR1 SEHNR and CDR2 FQNEAQ (reference sequence). The V segment lost 5 bases and the J segment 2 bases; nucleotides outside the gene matches: 1. In DNA, the CDR3 is TGTGCCAGCAGCCGGACAGGGACTAATGAAAAACTGTTTTTT. Its translation is CASSRTGTNEKLFF.

The rearrangement uses TRBV6-5 and TRBJ1-5; tentative D call: TRBD1 (6 bases). CDR3 length: 15 amino acids. Trimming pared 5 bases from V and 6 bases from J, leaving 17 bases between. Germline V CDR1 and CDR2: MNHEY, SVGAGI. CDR3 sequence: CASSVTGSRLQPQHF. Here the CDR3 DNA reads TGTGCCAGCAGTGTAACAGGGTCAAGACTTCAGCCCCAGCATTTT.

The rearrangement uses TRBV4-2 and TRBJ1-5, with D possibly TRBD1 on 5 matching bases. Trimming pared 4 bases from V and 0 bases from J, leaving 13 bases between. The CDR3 has 16 amino acids. Germline V lookup: CDR1 LGHNA, CDR2 YNFKEQ. This CDR3 reads CASSPRAQGSNQPQHF. Written as DNA, the CDR3 is TGTGCCAGCAGCCCCAGAGCGCAGGGTAGCAATCAGCCCCAGCATTTT.

The CDR3 coding sequence is TGTGCCAGCAGCACCCTAGGACAGGGGAAGGCTGAAGCTTTCTTT. Amino acids: CASSTLGQGKAEAFF. The gene calls are TRBV11-1 and TRBJ1-1; TRBD1 matches at 9 bases. This CDR3 is built from 15 residues. Per germline, CDR1 SGHAT and CDR2 FQDESV (reference sequence). Trimming at V came to 5 bases and at J to 6 bases, leaving 10 bases not matched to a gene.

V usage is TRBV9 and J usage is TRBJ2-7; TRBD1 matches at 9 bases. The V gene's germline CDR1 is SGDLS and CDR2 YYNGEE. J lost 5 bases, V lost 0 bases, and 3 bases had no gene match. This CDR3 is 14 amino acids long. This CDR3 is CASSVGQGVNEQYF. The CDR3 DNA reads as TGTGCCAGCAGCGTAGGACAGGGGGTCAACGAGCAGTACTTC.

The V gene is TRBV19, the J gene TRBJ2-7; maybe TRBD1 (7 bases). Deletions cut 2 bases from V and 5 bases from J, with 13 bases between. This CDR3 region has 14 residues. Germline V gene sequence: CDR1 LNHDA, CDR2 SQIVND (reference sequence). The CDR3 protein is CASSISRGDNEQYF. The CDR3 coding sequence is TGTGCCAGTAGTATAAGCAGGGGGGACAACGAGCAGTACTTC.

V is TRBV5-1 and J is TRBJ2-5, with D possibly TRBD2 on 5 matching bases. Trimming left V 5 bases short and J 2 bases short, with 13 bases between. Germline-derived CDR1 and CDR2 are SGHRS and YFSETQ. The CDR3 covers 14 residues. The CDR3 loop is CASSKGSRQETQYF. The DNA of the CDR3 is TGCGCCAGCAGTAAAGGGAGCAGGCAAGAGACCCAGTACTTC.

A single count supports this clone. J is TRBJ2-5 and V is TRBV9, with 13 bases identical to TRBD2. V dropped 4 bases and J dropped 4; count of bases not matched to a gene: 10. The CDR3 has 17 residues. CDR1 SGDLS and CDR2 YYNGEE come from the germline V gene. This CDR3 reads CASSIGRLAGGGETQYF. CDR3 bases: TGTGCCAGCAGCATTGGTAGACTAGCGGGGGGAGGAGAGACCCAGTACTTC.

The chain employs TRBV25-1 and TRBJ1-4; D not resolved. V was cut by 1 base and J by 6 bases, with 3 bases left in between. CDR3 length equals 12 residues. CDR1 MGHDK and CDR2 SYGVNS come from the germline V gene. CDR3 loop: CASSELDEKLFF. The CDR3 coding sequence is TGTGCCAGCAGTGAATTAGATGAAAAACTGTTTTTT.

The chain recombines TRBV27 with TRBJ2-2; D is ambiguous. The ends were cut back, 2 bases at V and 5 bases at J, with 12 bases in the middle. Germline values: CDR1 MNHEY, CDR2 SMNVEV (reference sequence). There are 15 residues in the CDR3. This CDR3 reads CASSLNLGPTGELFF. Written as DNA, the CDR3 is TGTGCCAGCAGTTTAAATCTGGGCCCAACCGGGGAGCTGTTTTTT.

V and J are TRBV7-6 and TRBJ1-1; D is undetermined. Germline CDR1 SGHVS, CDR2 FNYEAQ. Trimming removed 5 bases from V and 2 bases from J, with 18 bases in between. This CDR3 has 16 amino acids. In nucleotides, the CDR3 is TGTGCCAGCAGCCCCATCACGACCGAGGGAAACACTGAAGCTTTCTTT. This sequence encodes CASSPITTEGNTEAFF.

The chain has TRBV7-8 and TRBJ1-3; the D gene is possibly TRBD1 (6 bases). The V gene's germline CDR1 is SGHVS and CDR2 FQNEAQ. Trimming removed 3 bases from V and 2 bases from J, with 8 bases in between. This CDR3 is built from 14 residues. The CDR3 bases are TGTGCCAGCAGCTTTACAGGGCCTGGAAACACCATATATTTT. It specifies CASSFTGPGNTIYF.

The J gene is TRBJ2-5, the V gene TRBV19; the D gene is possibly TRBD2 (5 bases). The CDR3 length is 14 residues. Per germline, CDR1 LNHDA and CDR2 SQIVND (reference sequence). The V end lost 7 bases, the J end lost 2 bases, and 14 bases lay between the germline ends. The CDR3 DNA sequence: TGTGCCAGTAACCGAAAAAGCGGACAAGAGACCCAGTACTTC. As protein: CASNRKSGQETQYF. The full variable domain, with the rest looked up from reference TRBV19 and TRBJ2-5, is DGGITQSPKYLFRKEGQNVTLSCEQNLNHDAMYWYRQDPGQGLRLIYYSQIVNDFQKGDIAEGYSVSREKKESFPLTVTSAQKNPTAFYLCASNRKSGQETQYFGPGTRLLVL.

This clone has more than one count but fewer than ten. V usage is TRBV4-1 and J usage is TRBJ1-6; 10 nucleotides match TRBD1. The CDR3 length is 16 residues. Trimming took 1 base from V and 14 from J; bases not matched to a gene: 11. Germline V gene lookup returns CDR1 MGHRA and CDR2 YSYEKL. The CDR3 loop is CASSQGPRDRGLALHF. CDR3 in DNA: TGCGCCAGCAGCCAAGGCCCCAGGGACAGGGGCTTGGCCCTCCACTTT.

The chain's CDR3 is CASSPPGRENYEQYF. DNA of the CDR3: TGTGCCAGCAGTCCGCCGGGAAGGGAAAACTACGAGCAGTACTTC. This chain connects TRBV27 to TRBJ2-5; D might be TRBD2 (5 bases). The end of the DNA is better explained by TRBJ2-7, so the J call may be wrong. This CDR3 is built from 15 residues. Germline V gene lookup returns CDR1 MNHEY and CDR2 SMNVEV (reference sequence).

This chain connects TRBV7-2 to TRBJ1-1; D is perhaps TRBD1 (5 bases). Trimming stripped 0 bases from V and 10 bases from J, with 9 bases between. Germline CDR1 SGHTA, CDR2 FQGNSA. The CDR3 covers 12 residues. CDR3 region: CASSLAQGLAFF. As DNA, the CDR3 is TGTGCCAGCAGCTTAGCTCAGGGTTTAGCTTTCTTT.

The chain carries TRBV27 and TRBJ2-2, with TRBD2 matching over 8 bases. The CDR3 covers 13 residues. The germline CDR1 and CDR2 sequences are MNHEY and SMNVEV (reference sequence). After removal of 6 bases from V and 5 bases from J, the junction contained 2 bases not matched to a gene. The CDR3 DNA reads TGTGCCAGCAGCGCGGGGGGAACCGGGGAGCTGTTTTTT. Its translation is CASSAGGTGELFF.

The genes are TRBV27 and TRBJ2-5; 8 nucleotides align to TRBD1. Trimming at V came to 0 bases and at J to 5 bases, leaving 14 bases not matched to a gene. Germline lookup yields CDR1 MNHEY and CDR2 SMNVEV (reference sequence). The CDR3 runs 18 residues. CDR3 residues: CASSLSDRFGTGGETQYF. As DNA, the CDR3 is TGTGCCAGCAGTTTATCGGACAGGTTTGGGACAGGTGGTGAGACCCAGTACTTC.

This sequence joins TRBV2 and TRBJ1-1; 8 bases are a match to TRBD1. CDR1 and CDR2 from the germline V gene are SNHLY and FYNNEI. The trim removed 0 bases at V and 6 bases at J, leaving 6 bases unmatched. CDR3 length equals 15 residues. The CDR3 nucleotides read TGTGCCAGCAGTGAAGCGAGGACAGGGATCGCTGAAGCTTTCTTT. This translates into CASSEARTGIAEAFF.

The chain recombines TRBV27 with TRBJ1-1; D is uncertain. The germline V and J ends were trimmed by 5 bases and 4 bases, with 20 bases remaining between them. The germline gives CDR1 MNHEY, CDR2 SMNVEV (reference sequence). This CDR3 is 16 amino acids long. This CDR3 is CASSPLTLQLGTEAFF. The CDR3 bases are TGTGCCAGCAGTCCCTTGACACTCCAGTTGGGCACTGAAGCTTTCTTT.

The gene calls are TRBV2 and TRBJ2-7, with 8 nucleotides matching TRBD1. Trimming at V came to 4 bases and at J to 1 base, leaving 3 bases not matched to a gene. Germline values: CDR1 SNHLY, CDR2 FYNNEI. The CDR3 sequence is 14 residues long. CDR3 sequence reads: CASSGGTGSYEQYF. The CDR3 bases are TGTGCCAGCAGTGGGGGGACAGGATCCTACGAGCAGTACTTC.

The chain employs TRBV6-1 and TRBJ2-3; D possibly corresponds to TRBD1 (5 bases). Germline loops: CDR1 MNHNS, CDR2 SASEGT. The CDR3 has 17 amino acids. With 3 bases removed from V and 2 bases from J, the gap between germline ends came to 18 bases. CDR3 DNA sequence: TGTGCCAGCAGTGAGTGGAGTGGGAAGGGGAACACAGATACGCAGTATTTT. Encoded protein: CASSEWSGKGNTDTQYF.

This clone was seen a handful of times. CDR3 bases: TGTGCCAGCAGTCCAAAAACAGGGACTAAGGAAGATGAGCAGTTCTTC. Amino acids: CASSPKTGTKEDEQFF. The chain links TRBV7-9 to TRBJ2-1; tentatively, D is TRBD2 (7 bases). The CDR3 loop spans 16 amino acids. The germline V gene encodes CDR1 SEHNR and CDR2 FQNEAQ (reference sequence). V lost 6 bases and J 8 bases, leaving 23 bases between the germline ends.